Each of the 27 T cell receptor beta chains below was sequenced from the same sample in a study of PD-1 blockade in classical Hodgkin lymphoma. Time point given: cycle 4 day 1 (C4D1), after 5 to 7 weeks of nivolumab. Every patient had relapsed following autologous stem cell transplantation, and cohorts differed in brentuximab vedotin exposure. Only in-frame clones appear in the TCRdb table, and some are missing; sequencing was by immunoSEQ multiplex PCR. The sample includes some 100,000 clones, more than 85% seen only once; the top ten take 2%. Sequences were derived from peripheral blood mononuclear cells (PBMCs), sampled before the fourth cycle of nivolumab. The receptors shown here come from a human donor with classical Hodgkin lymphoma.

In DNA form, the CDR3 reads TGTGCCAGCTGCTGGGCTTTCCAAGAGACCCAGTACTTC. Its protein is CASCWAFQETQYF. The chain couples TRBV2 to TRBJ2-5; D remains ambiguous. CDR3 length equals 13 residues. V lost 8 bases to trimming and J lost 1 base, with 11 bases between them. From germline, CDR1 is SNHLY and CDR2 FYNNEI.

The chain links TRBV29-1 to TRBJ1-1, with D unclear. The V end was cut by 7 bases, the J end by 0 bases, with 15 bases between. There are 14 residues in the CDR3. In germline, CDR1 is SQVTM, CDR2 ANQGSEA. CDR3 nucleotides: TGCAGCGGTGTTCCTGCCGGGGTGAACACTGAAGCTTTCTTT. Protein sequence: CSGVPAGVNTEAFF.

The chain has TRBV4-1 and TRBJ1-4; a weak D match, TRBD1 (5 bases). Germline values: CDR1 MGHRA, CDR2 YSYEKL. The CDR3 is 15 residues long. Trimming took off 4 bases at V and 2 bases at J, with 11 bases between the two ends. The chain's CDR3 is CASSLPRATNEKLFF. DNA of the CDR3: TGCGCCAGCAGCCTCCCCAGGGCTACTAATGAAAAACTGTTTTTT.

This rearrangement joins TRBV27 to TRBJ1-5, with D perhaps TRBD1 (5 bases). The V end lost 10 bases, the J end lost 4 bases, and 11 bases lay between the germline ends. Germline V lookup: CDR1 MNHEY, CDR2 SMNVEV (reference sequence). The length of the CDR3 is 12 residues. DNA for the CDR3: TGTGCCACGGACAAGCTAAATCAGCCCCAGCATTTT. Amino acids: CATDKLNQPQHF.

The V and J genes are TRBV6-5 and TRBJ2-7; 11 positions agree with TRBD2. V lost 4 bases, J lost 4 bases, and 0 bases stayed unmatched. CDR3 length equals 13 residues. Germline values: CDR1 MNHEY, CDR2 SVGAGI. CDR3 in DNA: TGTGCCAGCAGTTGGACTAGCGGGTACGAGCAGTACTTC. It codes for CASSWTSGYEQYF.

The chain carries TRBV15 and TRBJ1-1; D may be TRBD1 (6 bases). With 3 bases removed from V and 4 bases from J, the gap between germline ends came to 21 bases. The germline gives CDR1 LNHNV, CDR2 YYDKDF (reference sequence). This CDR3 is built from 17 residues. This CDR3 is CATSRGQGKRSSTEAFF. CDR3 DNA: TGTGCCACCAGCAGGGGGCAGGGGAAGAGGTCAAGCACTGAAGCTTTCTTT. Looking up the rest from reference TRBV15 and TRBJ1-1 gives the full variable domain: DAMVIQNPRYQVTQFGKPVTLSCSQTLNHNVMYWYQQKSSQAPKLLFHYYDKDFNNEADTPDNFQSRRPNTSFCFLDIRSPGLGDTAMYLCATSRGQGKRSSTEAFFGQGTRLTVV.

V usage is TRBV10-2 and J usage is TRBJ2-7; D is undetermined. Trimming pared 3 bases from V and 7 bases from J, leaving 13 bases between. The CDR3 runs to 13 residues. Germline CDR1 and CDR2: WSHSY and SAAADI. CDR3 amino acids: CASSEFQVREQYF. Here the CDR3 DNA reads TGCGCCAGCAGTGAATTCCAAGTCAGGGAGCAGTACTTC.

This clone showed up just a few times. The rearrangement links TRBV13 to TRBJ2-1, with D maybe TRBD2 (5 bases). This CDR3 has 13 amino acids. Germline V gene data show CDR1 as PRHDT and CDR2 as FYEKMQ (reference sequence). The germline V and J ends were trimmed by 3 bases and 6 bases, with 9 bases remaining between them. Here the CDR3 DNA reads TGTGCCAGCAGCTTGGGTGGGAGCAATGAGCAGTTCTTC. It translates to CASSLGGSNEQFF.

The sample holds one count of this clone. For the CDR3, the DNA is TGTGCCAGCAGCGCCCCCGAAGTTGCCTACGAGCAGTACTTC. It codes for CASSAPEVAYEQYF. The chain is built from TRBV7-9 and TRBJ2-7; D uncertain. Germline V lookup: CDR1 SEHNR, CDR2 FQNEAQ (reference sequence). The CDR3 extends over 14 amino acids. The V end lost 5 bases, the J end lost 2 bases, and 13 bases lay between the germline ends.

V usage is TRBV12-5 and J usage is TRBJ1-3; D not certain. Between the trimmed V and J ends, which lost 5 bases and 0 bases, there was a span of 8 bases. The germline gives CDR1 LGHNT, CDR2 FRNRAP. The CDR3 is made up of 14 amino acids. In DNA, the CDR3 is TGTGCTAGTGGTCCCGGGAACTCTGGAAACACCATATATTTT. Translated: CASGPGNSGNTIYF. Full variable domain (remainder filled in from reference TRBV12-5 and TRBJ1-3): DARVTQTPRHKVTEMGQEVTMRCQPILGHNTVFWYRQTMMQGLELLAYFRNRAPLDDSGMPKDRFSAEMPDATLATLKIQPSEPRDSAVYFCASGPGNSGNTIYFGEGSWLTVV.

The chain recombines TRBV30 with TRBJ1-4, with 10 bases lining up with TRBD1. CDR1 and CDR2 from the germline V gene are GTSNPN and SVGIG (reference sequence). This CDR3 spans 14 amino acids. V lost 5 bases, J lost 5 bases, and 5 bases stayed unmatched. CDR3 sequence: CAWDRGQGNEKLFF. The CDR3 DNA is TGTGCCTGGGACAGGGGGCAGGGGAATGAAAAACTGTTTTTT.

The chain is built from TRBV5-1 and TRBJ1-4; perhaps TRBD1 as D (5 bases). There are 15 residues in the CDR3. The germline V gene encodes CDR1 SGHRS and CDR2 YFSETQ. V was shortened by 0 bases and J by 0 bases, with 6 bases between the two germline ends. In DNA, the CDR3 is TGCGCCAGCAGCTTGGCGGGGCCAACTAATGAAAAACTGTTTTTT. Amino acid sequence: CASSLAGPTNEKLFF.

The chain uses TRBV10-3 and TRBJ1-1; tentatively, D is TRBD1 (5 bases). V was trimmed by 0 bases and J by 4 bases, leaving 9 bases between them. The CDR3 consists of 14 residues. CDR1 and CDR2 from the germline V gene are ENHRY and SYGVKD. In DNA form, the CDR3 reads TGTGCCATCAGTGAGTCGGGGCCTTCCACTGAAGCTTTCTTT. Its protein product is CAISESGPSTEAFF.

The rearrangement uses TRBV5-1 and TRBJ1-4; D perhaps matches TRBD1 (5 bases). The V end was cut by 3 bases, the J end by 0 bases, with 9 bases between. CDR1 and CDR2 from the germline V gene are SGHRS and YFSETQ. The CDR3 is made up of 15 amino acids. The CDR3 sequence is CASSYTGATNEKLFF. CDR3 sequence (DNA): TGCGCCAGCAGCTACACAGGAGCAACTAATGAAAAACTGTTTTTT.

The gene calls are TRBV19 and TRBJ2-1, with 9 bases fitting TRBD2. Germline V gene sequence: CDR1 LNHDA, CDR2 SQIVND (reference sequence). With V trimmed by 5 bases and J by 7 bases, 9 bases remained unmatched. The CDR3 is made up of 15 amino acids. CDR3 in DNA: TGTGCCAGTAGTCCCGGGGCGGGAGGGCGTAATGAGCAGTTCTTC. The encoded protein is CASSPGAGGRNEQFF.

In DNA form, the CDR3 reads TGCGCCAGCAGTGATCTAGCGGCGAACACCGGGGAGCTGTTTTTT. Translated, it gives CASSDLAANTGELFF. The gene calls are TRBV10-2 and TRBJ2-2; the match to TRBD2 covers 7 bases. V trimming: 3 bases; J trimming: 0 bases; junction bases outside the gene matches: 1. CDR1 WSHSY and CDR2 SAAADI come from the germline V gene. The CDR3 spans 15 residues.

The V call is TRBV6-6, the J call TRBJ2-1; 7 positions agree with TRBD2. The germline V gene encodes CDR1 MNHNY and CDR2 SVGAGI (reference sequence). CDR3 length: 16 amino acids. Germline trimming cut 5 bases from V and 3 bases from J; bases unmatched to any gene: 10. In DNA form, the CDR3 reads TGTGCCAGCAGTCCGCGGGGAGGGGAAGGCTACAATGAGCAGTTCTTC. This codes for CASSPRGGEGYNEQFF.

This chain uses TRBV5-8 with TRBJ2-2; no clear D. The V gene lost 0 bases and the J gene lost 6 bases, with 15 bases spanning the gap. The germline V gene has CDR1 SGHTS and CDR2 YDEGEE. The CDR3 length is 16 residues. CDR3 nucleotide sequence: TGTGCCAGCAGCTTGGGACCGCCCAAAACTTCCGGGGAGCTGTTTTTT. As protein: CASSLGPPKTSGELFF.

The CDR3 region has the DNA TGTGCCAGTAGTATCGGCGTACTCAGCTCCTACAATGAGCAGTTCTTC. Residues: CASSIGVLSSYNEQFF. The J gene is TRBJ2-1, the V gene TRBV19; D is ambiguous. The germline V gene has CDR1 LNHDA and CDR2 SQIVND (reference sequence). This CDR3 is 16 amino acids long. V shed 3 bases and J shed 0 bases, with 12 bases lying between them. Based on the CDR3 plus reference TRBV19 and TRBJ2-1, the full variable domain is DGGITQSPKYLFRKEGQNVTLSCEQNLNHDAMYWYRQDPGQGLRLIYYSQIVNDFQKGDIAEGYSVSREKKESFPLTVTSAQKNPTAFYLCASSIGVLSSYNEQFFGPGTRLTVL.

The V gene is TRBV6-5, the J gene TRBJ2-7, with a tentative D call TRBD1 (6 bases). V dropped 4 bases and J dropped 1 base, with 14 bases sitting between them. CDR1 and CDR2 (germline): MNHEY, SVGAGI. The CDR3 sequence is 15 residues long. The CDR3 loop is CASSFRDIPSYEQYF. The DNA of the CDR3 is TGTGCCAGCAGTTTCCGGGACATACCTTCCTACGAGCAGTACTTC.

The rearrangement links TRBV4-2 to TRBJ2-7; a weak D match, TRBD2 (7 bases). CDR1 is LGHNA, CDR2 YNFKEQ, per germline. The CDR3 is 14 residues long. The V end was cut by 1 base, the J end by 6 bases, with 13 bases between. CDR3 amino acids: CASSQGRGAVEQYF. Written as DNA, the CDR3 is TGTGCCAGCAGCCAAGGACGGGGGGCCGTCGAGCAGTACTTC.

V and J are TRBV6-4 and TRBJ1-5; D not certain. With 5 bases removed from V and 3 bases from J, the gap between germline ends came to 8 bases. CDR3 length equals 13 residues. CDR1 and CDR2 (germline): MRHNA, SNTAGT. CDR3 residues: CASSTVLNQPQHF. The CDR3 DNA follows: TGTGCCAGCAGTACGGTTCTCAATCAGCCCCAGCATTTT.

This chain connects TRBV30 to TRBJ2-2; 9 bases agree with TRBD2. In germline, CDR1 is GTSNPN, CDR2 SVGIG (reference sequence). CDR3 length equals 15 residues. V was pared by 2 bases and J by 0 bases, with 1 base of the junction left unmatched. Here the CDR3 reads CAWSRTSANTGELFF. Written as DNA, the CDR3 is TGTGCCTGGAGTCGGACTAGCGCGAACACCGGGGAGCTGTTTTTT.

The chain is built from TRBV29-1 and TRBJ2-3; D is uncertain. Germline V gene lookup returns CDR1 SQVTM and CDR2 ANQGSEA. V was shortened by 6 bases and J by 2 bases, with 15 bases between the two germline ends. The CDR3 has 14 amino acids. CDR3 nucleotides: TGCAGCGTCCGTCCGGGTCGGTCCACAGATACGCAGTATTTT. This encodes CSVRPGRSTDTQYF.

The genes are TRBV18 and TRBJ1-4; D is undetermined. This CDR3 has 12 residues. V lost 6 bases and J 7 bases, leaving 9 bases between the germline ends. The V gene's germline CDR1 is KGHSH and CDR2 LQKENI. In DNA, the CDR3 is TGTGCCAGCTCGACCGGAGGTGAAAAACTGTTTTTT. This gives the protein CASSTGGEKLFF.

The chain links TRBV7-3 to TRBJ2-1; 8 nucleotides agree with TRBD2. CDR3 length: 15 residues. Trimming removed 2 bases from V and 4 bases from J; junction bases left unmatched: 4. The germline gives CDR1 SGHTA, CDR2 FQGTGA. The chain's CDR3 is CASSLVAGRYNEQFF. The CDR3 region has the DNA TGTGCCAGCAGCTTAGTAGCGGGACGTTACAATGAGCAGTTCTTC.

V is TRBV28 and J is TRBJ1-1; 9 bases match TRBD1. Trimming cost V 8 bases and J 3 bases; bases outside gene matches: 13. The CDR3 is 16 residues long. Germline values: CDR1 MDHEN, CDR2 SYDVKM. CDR3 region: CASLTPLGTGHTEAFF. The CDR3 coding sequence is TGTGCCAGCCTTACCCCCCTCGGGACAGGGCACACTGAAGCTTTCTTT.